In its sample, the clone carrying this T cell receptor (beta chain) was seen a few times. This sample is part of a study of T-cell reconstitution after alpha-beta-depleted transplantation in children. Unique molecular identifiers featured in how the TCRbeta library was prepared. MiXCR, applied by TCRdb to the PCR reads, yields one record per CDR3 protein. Of approximately 88,000 distinct CDR3 sequences listed, roughly an eighth are singletons. The receptor was isolated from a human donor who donated a stem cell graft to a child with inherited bone marrow failure. This specimen consisted of PBMCs from the stem cell graft donor, obtained from the stem cell graft.

DNA for the CDR3: TGTGCCAGCAGTCCTAAAACAGGGGTCTTCGCTTTCTTT. Translated: CASSPKTGVFAFF. The chain couples TRBV6-6 to TRBJ1-1; 7 bases are a match to TRBD1. Trimming at V came to 5 bases and at J to 11 bases, leaving 11 bases not matched to a gene. The CDR3 runs to 13 residues. Germline V lookup: CDR1 MNHNY, CDR2 SVGAGI (reference sequence).